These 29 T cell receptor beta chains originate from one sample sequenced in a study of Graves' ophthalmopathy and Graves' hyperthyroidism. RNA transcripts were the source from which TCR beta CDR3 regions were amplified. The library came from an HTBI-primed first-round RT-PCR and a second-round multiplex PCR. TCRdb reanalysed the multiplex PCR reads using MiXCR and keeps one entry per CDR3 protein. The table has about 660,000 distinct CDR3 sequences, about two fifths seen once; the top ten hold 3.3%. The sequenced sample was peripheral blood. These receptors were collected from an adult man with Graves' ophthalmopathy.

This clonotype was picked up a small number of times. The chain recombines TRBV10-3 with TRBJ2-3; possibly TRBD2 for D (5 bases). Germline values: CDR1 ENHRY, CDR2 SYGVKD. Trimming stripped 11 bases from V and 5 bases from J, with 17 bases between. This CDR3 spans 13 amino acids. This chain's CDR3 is CAARPEGGDTQYF. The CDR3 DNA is TGTGCCGCCCGTCCGGAAGGAGGAGATACGCAGTATTTT.

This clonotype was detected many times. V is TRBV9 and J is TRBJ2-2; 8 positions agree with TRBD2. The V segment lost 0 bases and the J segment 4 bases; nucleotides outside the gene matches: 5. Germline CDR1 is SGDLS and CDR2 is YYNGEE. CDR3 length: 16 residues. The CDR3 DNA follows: TGTGCCAGCAGCGTAGACGGGGGGGCACGCACCGGGGAGCTGTTTTTT. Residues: CASSVDGGARTGELFF.

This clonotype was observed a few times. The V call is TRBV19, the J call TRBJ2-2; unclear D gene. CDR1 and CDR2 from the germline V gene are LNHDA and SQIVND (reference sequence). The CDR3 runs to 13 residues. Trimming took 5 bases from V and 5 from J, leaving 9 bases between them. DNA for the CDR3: TGTGCCAGTAGTGTCGACCTGACCGGGGAGCTGTTTTTT. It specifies CASSVDLTGELFF.

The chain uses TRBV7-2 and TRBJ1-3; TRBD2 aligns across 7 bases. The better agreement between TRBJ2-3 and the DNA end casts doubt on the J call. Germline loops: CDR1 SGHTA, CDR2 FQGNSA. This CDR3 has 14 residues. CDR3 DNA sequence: TGTGCCAGCAGCACCGGGACTATCACAGATACGCAGTATTTT. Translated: CASSTGTITDTQYF.

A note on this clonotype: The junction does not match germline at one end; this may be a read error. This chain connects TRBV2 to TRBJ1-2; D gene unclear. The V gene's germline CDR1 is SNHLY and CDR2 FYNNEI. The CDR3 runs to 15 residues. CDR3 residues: CTSSPRAGANYGYTF. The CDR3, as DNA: TGTACCAGCAGTCCTAGGGCAGGAGCTAACTATGGCTACACCTTC. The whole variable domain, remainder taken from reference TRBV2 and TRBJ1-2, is EPEVTQTPSHQVTQMGQEVILRCVPISNHLYFYWYRQILGQKVEFLVSFYNNEISEKSEIFDDQFSVERPDGSNFTLKIRSTKLEDSAMYFCTSSPRAGANYGYTFGSGTRLTVV.

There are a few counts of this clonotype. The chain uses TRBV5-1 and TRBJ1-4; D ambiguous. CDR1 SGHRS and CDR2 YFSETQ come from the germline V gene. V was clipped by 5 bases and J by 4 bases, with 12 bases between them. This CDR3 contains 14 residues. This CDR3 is CASRGLGGNEKLFF. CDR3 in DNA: TGCGCCAGCAGGGGCCTCGGCGGTAATGAAAAACTGTTTTTT. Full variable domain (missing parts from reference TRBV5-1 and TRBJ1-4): KAGVTQTPRYLIKTRGQQVTLSCSPISGHRSVSWYQQTPGQGLQFLFEYFSETQRNKGNFPGRFSGRQFSNSRSEMNVSTLELGDSALYLCASRGLGGNEKLFFGSGTQLSVL.

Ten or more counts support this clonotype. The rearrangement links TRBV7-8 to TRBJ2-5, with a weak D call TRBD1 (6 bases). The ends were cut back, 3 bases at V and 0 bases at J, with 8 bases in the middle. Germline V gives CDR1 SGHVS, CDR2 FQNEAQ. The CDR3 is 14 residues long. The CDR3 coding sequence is TGTGCCAGCAGCTTTCCAGGGGACCAAGAGACCCAGTACTTC. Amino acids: CASSFPGDQETQYF.

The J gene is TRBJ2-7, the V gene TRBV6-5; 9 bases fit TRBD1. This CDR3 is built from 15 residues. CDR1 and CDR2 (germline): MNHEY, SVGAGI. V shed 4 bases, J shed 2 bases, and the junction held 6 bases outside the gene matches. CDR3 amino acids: CASSSSTGGTYEQYF. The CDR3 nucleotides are TGTGCCAGCAGTTCCTCGACAGGGGGGACCTACGAGCAGTACTTC.

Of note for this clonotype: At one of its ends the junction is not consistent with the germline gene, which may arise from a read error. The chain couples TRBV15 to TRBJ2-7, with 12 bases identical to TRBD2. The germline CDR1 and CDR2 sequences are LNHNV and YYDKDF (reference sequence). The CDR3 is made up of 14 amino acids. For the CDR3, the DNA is TGTGCCACCAGCAGAACTCGGACTAGCGGGGTTGTGGACTTC. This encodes CATSRTRTSGVVDF. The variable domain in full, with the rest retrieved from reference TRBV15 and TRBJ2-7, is DAMVIQNPRYQVTQFGKPVTLSCSQTLNHNVMYWYQQKSSQAPKLLFHYYDKDFNNEADTPDNFQSRRPNTSFCFLDIRSPGLGDTAMYLCATSRTRTSGVVDFGPGTRLTVT.

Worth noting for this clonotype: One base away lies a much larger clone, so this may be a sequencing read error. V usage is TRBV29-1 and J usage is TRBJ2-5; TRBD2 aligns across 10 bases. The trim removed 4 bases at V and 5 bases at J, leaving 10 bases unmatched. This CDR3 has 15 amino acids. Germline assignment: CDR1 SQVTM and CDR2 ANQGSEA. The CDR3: CSVAGSSGGVETQYF. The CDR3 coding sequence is TGCAGCGTTGCCGGCTCTAGCGGGGGCGTGGAGACCCAGTACTTC.

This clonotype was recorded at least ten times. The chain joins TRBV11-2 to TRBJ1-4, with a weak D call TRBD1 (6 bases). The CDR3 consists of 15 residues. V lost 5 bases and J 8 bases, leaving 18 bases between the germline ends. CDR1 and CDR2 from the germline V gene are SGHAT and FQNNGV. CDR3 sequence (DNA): TGTGCCAGCAGCCAAGGACAGTCGTCTCGGGAAAAACTGTTTTTT. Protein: CASSQGQSSREKLFF.

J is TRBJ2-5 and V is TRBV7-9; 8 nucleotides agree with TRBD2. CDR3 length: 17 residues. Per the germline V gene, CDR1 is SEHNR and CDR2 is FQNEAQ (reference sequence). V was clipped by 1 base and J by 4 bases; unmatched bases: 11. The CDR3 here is CASSLVAGGERIETQYF. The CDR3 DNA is TGTGCCAGCAGCTTAGTTGCCGGGGGGGAACGCATAGAGACCCAGTACTTC.

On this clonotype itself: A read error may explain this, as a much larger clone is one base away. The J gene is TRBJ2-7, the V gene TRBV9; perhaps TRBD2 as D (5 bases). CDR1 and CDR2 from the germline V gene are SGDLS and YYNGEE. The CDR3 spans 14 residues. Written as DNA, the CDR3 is TGTGCCTGCAGCGGCCAGGATAGCTCCTACGAGCAGTACTTC. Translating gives CACSGQDSSYEQYF.

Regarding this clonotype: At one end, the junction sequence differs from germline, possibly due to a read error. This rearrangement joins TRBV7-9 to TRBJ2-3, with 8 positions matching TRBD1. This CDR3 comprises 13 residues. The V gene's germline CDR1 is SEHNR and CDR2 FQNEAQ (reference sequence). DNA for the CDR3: TGTGCTAGCAGCCCACAGGGGGCAGATACGCAGTATTTT. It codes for CASSPQGADTQYF.

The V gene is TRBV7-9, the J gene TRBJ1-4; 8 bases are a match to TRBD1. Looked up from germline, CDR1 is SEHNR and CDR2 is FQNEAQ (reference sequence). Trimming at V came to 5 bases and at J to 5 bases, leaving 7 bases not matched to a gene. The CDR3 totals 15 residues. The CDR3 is CASSPTGDRNEKLFF. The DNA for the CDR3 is TGTGCCAGCAGCCCGACAGGGGACAGGAATGAAAAACTGTTTTTT.

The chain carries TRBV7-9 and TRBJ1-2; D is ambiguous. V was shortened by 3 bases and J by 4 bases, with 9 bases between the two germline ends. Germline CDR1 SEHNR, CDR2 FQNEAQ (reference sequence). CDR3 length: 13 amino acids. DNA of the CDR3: TGTGCCAGCAGCTTTGAGAAAATCTATGGCTACACCTTC. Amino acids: CASSFEKIYGYTF.

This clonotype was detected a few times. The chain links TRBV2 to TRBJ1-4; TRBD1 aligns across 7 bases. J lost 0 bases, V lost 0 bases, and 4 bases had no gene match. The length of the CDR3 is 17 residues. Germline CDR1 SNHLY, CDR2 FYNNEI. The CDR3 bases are TGTGCCAGCAGTGAAGCGTCGGACAGGACAACTAATGAAAAACTGTTTTTT. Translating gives CASSEASDRTTNEKLFF.

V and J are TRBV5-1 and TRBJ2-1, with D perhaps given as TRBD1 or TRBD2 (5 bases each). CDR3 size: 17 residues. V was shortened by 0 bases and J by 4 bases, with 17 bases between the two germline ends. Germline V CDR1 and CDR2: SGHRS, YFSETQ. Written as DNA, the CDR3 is TGCGCCAGCAGCTTGGATCTGGCGGGTGGGGGATACAATGAGCAGTTCTTC. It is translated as CASSLDLAGGGYNEQFF. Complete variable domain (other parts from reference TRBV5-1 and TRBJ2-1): KAGVTQTPRYLIKTRGQQVTLSCSPISGHRSVSWYQQTPGQGLQFLFEYFSETQRNKGNFPGRFSGRQFSNSRSEMNVSTLELGDSALYLCASSLDLAGGGYNEQFFGPGTRLTVL.

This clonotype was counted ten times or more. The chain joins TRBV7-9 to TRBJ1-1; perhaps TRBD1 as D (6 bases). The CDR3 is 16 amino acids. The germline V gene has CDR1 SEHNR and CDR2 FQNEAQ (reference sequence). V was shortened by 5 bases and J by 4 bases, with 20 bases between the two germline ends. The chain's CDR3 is CASSPRGKGDSTEAFF. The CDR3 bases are TGTGCCAGCAGCCCTAGAGGCAAGGGGGATTCCACTGAAGCTTTCTTT.

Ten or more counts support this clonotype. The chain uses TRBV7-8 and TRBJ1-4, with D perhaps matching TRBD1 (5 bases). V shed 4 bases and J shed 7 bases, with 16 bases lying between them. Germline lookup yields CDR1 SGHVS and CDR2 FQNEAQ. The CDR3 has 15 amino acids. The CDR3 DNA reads TGTGCCAGCAGCTCAGCGCTAGGAAGGGGTGAAAAACTGTTTTTT. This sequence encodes CASSSALGRGEKLFF.

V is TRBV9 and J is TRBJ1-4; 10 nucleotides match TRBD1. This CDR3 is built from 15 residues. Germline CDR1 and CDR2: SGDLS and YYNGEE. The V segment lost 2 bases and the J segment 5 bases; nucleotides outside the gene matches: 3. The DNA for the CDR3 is TGTGCCAGCAGCGTCCGGGACAGGGGAAATGAAAAACTGTTTTTT. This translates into CASSVRDRGNEKLFF. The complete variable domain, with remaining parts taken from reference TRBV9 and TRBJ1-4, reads DSGVTQTPKHLITATGQRVTLRCSPRSGDLSVYWYQQSLDQGLQFLIQYYNGEERAKGNILERFSAQQFPDLHSELNLSSLELGDSALYFCASSVRDRGNEKLFFGSGTQLSVL.

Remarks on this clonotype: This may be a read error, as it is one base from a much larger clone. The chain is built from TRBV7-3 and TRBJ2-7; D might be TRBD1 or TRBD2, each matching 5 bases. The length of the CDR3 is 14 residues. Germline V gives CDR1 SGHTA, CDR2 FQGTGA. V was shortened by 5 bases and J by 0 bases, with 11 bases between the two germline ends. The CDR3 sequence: CASSRDGRSYEQYF. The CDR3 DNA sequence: TGTGCCAGCAGCCGGGACGGGCGCTCCTACGAGCAGTACTTC.

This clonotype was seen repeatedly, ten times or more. The CDR3 loop is CASSTTTGSNEKLFF. The CDR3 nucleotides are TGTGCCAGCAGCACGACGACAGGGTCTAATGAAAAACTGTTTTTT. The chain carries TRBV5-6 and TRBJ1-4, with 7 bases matching TRBD1. Germline trimming cut 4 bases from V and 3 bases from J; bases unmatched to any gene: 6. This CDR3 comprises 15 residues. Germline loops: CDR1 SGHDT, CDR2 YYEEEE. Variable domain in full (rest from reference TRBV5-6 and TRBJ1-4): DAGVTQSPTHLIKTRGQQVTLRCSPKSGHDTVSWYQQALGQGPQFIFQYYEEEERQRGNFPDRFSGHQFPNYSSELNVNALLLGDSALYLCASSTTTGSNEKLFFGSGTQLSVL.

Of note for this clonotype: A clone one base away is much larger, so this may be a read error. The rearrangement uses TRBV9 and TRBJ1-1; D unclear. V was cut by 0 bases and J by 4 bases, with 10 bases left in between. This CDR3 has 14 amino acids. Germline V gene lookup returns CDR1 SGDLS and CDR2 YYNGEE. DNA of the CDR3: TGTGCCAGCAGCGTAGGATCGTTCGGCACTGAAGCTTTCTTT. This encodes CASSVGSFGTEAFF.

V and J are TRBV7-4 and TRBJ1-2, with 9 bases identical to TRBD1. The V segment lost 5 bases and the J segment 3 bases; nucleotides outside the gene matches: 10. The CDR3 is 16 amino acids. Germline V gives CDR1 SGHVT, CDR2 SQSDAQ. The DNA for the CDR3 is TGTGCCAGCAGCGTCGACAGGGGACAGGGAGACTATGGCTACACCTTC. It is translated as CASSVDRGQGDYGYTF. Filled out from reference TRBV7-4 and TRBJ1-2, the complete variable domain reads GAGVSQSPRYKVAKRGRDVALRCDSISGHVTLYWYRQTLGQGSEVLTYSQSDAQRDKSGRPSGRFSAERPERSVSTLKIQRTEQGDSAVYLCASSVDRGQGDYGYTFGSGTRLTVV.

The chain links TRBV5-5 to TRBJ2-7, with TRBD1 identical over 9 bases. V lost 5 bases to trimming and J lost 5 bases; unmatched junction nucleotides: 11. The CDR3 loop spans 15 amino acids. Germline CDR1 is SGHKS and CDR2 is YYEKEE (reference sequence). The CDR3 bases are TGTGCCAGCAGTTTTAGGGGACAGGGTAAGGACGAGCAGTACTTC. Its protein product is CASSFRGQGKDEQYF. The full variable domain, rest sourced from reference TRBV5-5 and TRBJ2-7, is DAGVTQSPTHLIKTRGQQVTLRCSPISGHKSVSWYQQVLGQGPQFIFQYYEKEERGRGNFPDRFSARQFPNYSSELNVNALLLGDSALYLCASSFRGQGKDEQYFGPGTRLTVT.

In nucleotides, the CDR3 is TGTGCTAGCGGGACGGCTAATGAAAAACTGTTTTTT. The encoded protein is CASGTANEKLFF. The chain employs TRBV25-1 and TRBJ1-4; TRBD1 might be the D (5 bases). The CDR3 contains 12 residues. CDR1 is MGHDK, CDR2 SYGVNS, per germline.

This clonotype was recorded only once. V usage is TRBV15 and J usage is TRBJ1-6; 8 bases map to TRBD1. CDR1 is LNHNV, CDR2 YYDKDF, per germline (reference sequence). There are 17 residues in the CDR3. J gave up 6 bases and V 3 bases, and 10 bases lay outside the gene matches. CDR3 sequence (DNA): TGTGCCACCAGCAGGCTGACCGGACAGGGTTTTAATTCACCCCTCCACTTT. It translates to CATSRLTGQGFNSPLHF.

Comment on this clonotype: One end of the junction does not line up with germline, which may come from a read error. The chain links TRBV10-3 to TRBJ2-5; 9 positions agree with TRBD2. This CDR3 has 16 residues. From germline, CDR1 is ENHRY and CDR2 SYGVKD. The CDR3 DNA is TGTGCCAGCAGTGAATCGCTAGCGGGGATACAAGAGACCCAGTACTTC. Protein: CASSESLAGIQETQYF.